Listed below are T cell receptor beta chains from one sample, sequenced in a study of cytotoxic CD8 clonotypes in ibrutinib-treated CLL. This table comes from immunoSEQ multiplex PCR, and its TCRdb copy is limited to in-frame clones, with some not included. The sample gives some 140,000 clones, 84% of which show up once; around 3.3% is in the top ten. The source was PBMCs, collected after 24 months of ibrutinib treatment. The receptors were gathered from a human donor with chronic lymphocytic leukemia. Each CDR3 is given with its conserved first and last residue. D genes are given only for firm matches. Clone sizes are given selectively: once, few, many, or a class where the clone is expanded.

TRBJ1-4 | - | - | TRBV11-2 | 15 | TGTGCCAGCAGCTTTAACACAGGGATTACTGAAAAACTGTTTTTT | CASSFNTGITEKLFF
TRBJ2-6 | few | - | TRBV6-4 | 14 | TGTGCCAGCAGTGAGGGCTCTGGGGCCAACGTCCTGACTTTC | CASSEGSGANVLTF
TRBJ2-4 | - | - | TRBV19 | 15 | TGTGCCAGTAGTATTAATTGGGAGATCAAAAACATTCAGTACTTC | CASSINWEIKNIQYF
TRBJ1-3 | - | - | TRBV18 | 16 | TGTGCCAGCTCACCAGGGCAGGGACCCTCTGGAAACACCATATATTTT | CASSPGQGPSGNTIYF
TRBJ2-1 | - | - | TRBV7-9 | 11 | TGTGCCAGCAGGGGGGACAATGAGCAGTTCTTC | CASRGDNEQFF
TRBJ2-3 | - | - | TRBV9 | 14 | TGTGCCAGCAGCGTTGCCGGGGGCGCGGATACGCAGTATTTT | CASSVAGGADTQYF
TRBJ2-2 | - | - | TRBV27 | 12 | TGTGCCAGCCATACTGACACCGGGGAGCTGTTTTTT | CASHTDTGELFF
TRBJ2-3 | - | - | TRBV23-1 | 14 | TGCGCCAGCAGTCAATCAGGGTGCACAGATACGCAGTATTTT | CASSQSGCTDTQYF
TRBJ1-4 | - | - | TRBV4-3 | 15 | TGCGCCAGCAGCCAAGACTCTGGGGGCGGGGAAAAACTGTTTTTT | CASSQDSGGGEKLFF
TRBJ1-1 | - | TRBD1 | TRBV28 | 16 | TGTGCCAGCAGTTTTTTTGGACAGGAGATGAACACTGAAGCTTTCTTT | CASSFFGQEMNTEAFF
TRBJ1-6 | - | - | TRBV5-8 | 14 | TGTGCCAGCAGCTTGGGGCAGTTTAATTCACCCCTCCACTTT | CASSLGQFNSPLHF
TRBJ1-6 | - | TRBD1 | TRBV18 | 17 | TGTGCCAGCTCACCCAACTTGACAGGGAGGCGGAATTCACCCCTCCACTTT | CASSPNLTGRRNSPLHF
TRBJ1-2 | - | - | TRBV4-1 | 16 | TGCGCCAGCAGATCCACCGGGACCGGTATTAACTATGGCTACACCTTC | CASRSTGTGINYGYTF
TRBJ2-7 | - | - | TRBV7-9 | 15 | TGTGCCAGCAGCTTAGATTTCCCGCTCTCCTACGAGCAGTACTTC | CASSLDFPLSYEQYF
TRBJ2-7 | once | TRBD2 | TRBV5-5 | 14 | TGTGCCAGCAGCTTTAGCGGGGGGGCTTCCGAGCAGTACTTC | CASSFSGGASEQYF
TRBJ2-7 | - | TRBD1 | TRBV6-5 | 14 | TGTGCCAGCAGTTACACGGACAGGGATTACGAGCAGTACTTC | CASSYTDRDYEQYF